These 28 T cell receptor beta chains were sequenced from one sample in a study of blood T cell repertoires in COVID-19. This table comes from immunoSEQ multiplex PCR, and its TCRdb copy is limited to in-frame clones, with some not included. The sample lists more than 45,000 clones, about 83% occurring once. Specimen: peripheral blood. The receptor source for this set is a woman aged 60-75 years with COVID-19, enrolled during active disease.

The V and J genes are TRBV2 and TRBJ1-4; D unresolved. The CDR3 is made up of 13 amino acids. Trimming removed 7 bases at V and 7 bases at J, with 13 bases between. From germline, CDR1 is SNHLY and CDR2 FYNNEI. CDR3 residues: CASTAGLVEKLFF. The DNA for the CDR3 is TGTGCCAGCACAGCCGGGTTGGTTGAAAAACTGTTTTTT.

In this sample, this clone turned up once. The V call is TRBV4-2, the J call TRBJ2-5; D perhaps matches TRBD2 (5 bases). V was trimmed by 4 bases and J by 1 base, leaving 13 bases between them. This CDR3 comprises 15 residues. Germline CDR1 is LGHNA and CDR2 is YNFKEQ. CDR3 sequence: CASSPNPTSQETQYF. Here the CDR3 DNA reads TGTGCCAGCAGCCCGAACCCAACTAGCCAAGAGACCCAGTACTTC.

This chain joins TRBV7-8 and TRBJ1-5; tentative D call: TRBD1 (6 bases). The V end lost 1 base, the J end lost 0 bases, and 16 bases lay between the germline ends. The CDR3 spans 18 residues. Germline V lookup: CDR1 SGHVS, CDR2 FQNEAQ. CDR3 residues: CASSLVVWGPDSNQPQHF. The DNA for the CDR3 is TGTGCCAGCAGCTTAGTCGTCTGGGGGCCAGATAGCAATCAGCCCCAGCATTTT.

The J gene is TRBJ2-7, the V gene TRBV6-1; 7 bases align to TRBD2. The trim removed 1 base at V and 4 bases at J, leaving 7 bases unmatched. Germline V gene sequence: CDR1 MNHNS, CDR2 SASEGT. This CDR3 comprises 15 residues. The CDR3 DNA reads TGTGCCAGCAGTGAAGAAGCTAGCGGAGGATACGAGCAGTACTTC. It yields the protein CASSEEASGGYEQYF.

This clone was detected once. The chain has TRBV28 and TRBJ2-7; TRBD1 matches at 9 bases. The CDR3 consists of 14 residues. The V and J ends lost 6 bases and 6 bases, in that order; junction bases with no gene match: 9. CDR1 is MDHEN, CDR2 SYDVKM, per germline. The CDR3 DNA sequence: TGTGCCAGCAGGGGGGGACAGGGAATCTTCGAGCAGTACTTC. Residues: CASRGGQGIFEQYF.

The chain recombines TRBV27 with TRBJ2-7; a possible D gene is TRBD2 (5 bases). Trimming left V 6 bases short and J 3 bases short, with 27 bases between. The CDR3 is made up of 18 amino acids. CDR1 is MNHEY, CDR2 SMNVEV, per germline (reference sequence). The CDR3 bases are TGTGCCAGCAGACTAACCTCGGTTGCTAGAGGGAACTACTACGAGCAGTACTTC. Translated, it gives CASRLTSVARGNYYEQYF.

V is TRBV19 and J is TRBJ1-1; 9 nucleotides line up with TRBD1. Trimming at V came to 4 bases and at J to 1 base, leaving 4 bases not matched to a gene. CDR1 is LNHDA, CDR2 SQIVND, per germline (reference sequence). The CDR3 contains 15 residues. CDR3 amino acids: CASSKGQGWNTEAFF. As DNA, the CDR3 is TGTGCCAGTAGTAAAGGACAGGGGTGGAACACTGAAGCTTTCTTT.

This clone occurred once. The chain combines TRBV30 with TRBJ1-5, with D hard to call. In germline, CDR1 is GTSNPN, CDR2 SVGIG (reference sequence). V lost 1 base and J lost 4, with 11 bases in between. The CDR3 consists of 14 residues. The CDR3 region is CAWSALAPNQPQHF. The CDR3 DNA follows: TGTGCCTGGAGTGCCCTAGCCCCAAATCAGCCCCAGCATTTT.

This sequence joins TRBV7-6 and TRBJ2-1, with D maybe TRBD2 (6 bases). Germline CDR1 SGHVS, CDR2 FNYEAQ. The CDR3 has 14 amino acids. Trimming left V 3 bases short and J 9 bases short, with 15 bases between. The CDR3, as DNA: TGTGCCAGCAGCTTCCACCCAGGGACTGGTGAGCAGTTCTTC. Residues: CASSFHPGTGEQFF.

This sequence joins TRBV6-2 or TRBV6-3 and TRBJ1-3; 7 nucleotides align to TRBD1. The V and J ends lost 5 bases and 3 bases, in that order; junction bases with no gene match: 10. CDR3 length: 16 amino acids. In germline, CDR1 is MNHEY, CDR2 SVGEGT. As DNA, the CDR3 is TGTGCCAGCAGTAAAGGGACAGACCAACATGGAAACACCATATATTTT. Translated, it gives CASSKGTDQHGNTIYF.

This clone appeared once. The chain combines TRBV6-1 with TRBJ1-2; 7 bases fit TRBD1. Germline V CDR1 and CDR2: MNHNS, SASEGT. V shed 3 bases, J shed 4 bases, and the junction held 8 bases outside the gene matches. The CDR3 consists of 15 residues. Written as DNA, the CDR3 is TGTGCCAGCAGTGAGGCGGGACAGTGGATCTATGGCTACACCTTC. It is translated as CASSEAGQWIYGYTF.

The chain links TRBV29-1 to TRBJ2-7; 7 nucleotides agree with TRBD2. The J segment lost 6 bases and the V segment lost 7 bases, leaving 6 bases of the junction unmatched. Germline CDR1 reads SQVTM; CDR2 reads ANQGSEA. This CDR3 contains 11 residues. CDR3 in amino acids: CSAGRGAEQYF. CDR3 bases: TGCAGCGCAGGGAGGGGTGCCGAGCAGTACTTC.

The chain joins TRBV15 to TRBJ2-2, with 16 bases that match TRBD2. CDR1 LNHNV and CDR2 YYDKDF come from the germline V gene (reference sequence). CDR3 length: 18 amino acids. V trimming: 1 base; J trimming: 6 bases; junction bases outside the gene matches: 5. DNA of the CDR3: TGTGCCACCAGCAGAGCCGGGACTAGCGGGAGGGCATCCGGGGAGCTGTTTTTT. Translation gives CATSRAGTSGRASGELFF.

V and J are TRBV2 and TRBJ2-1; D is uncertain. Germline V gives CDR1 SNHLY, CDR2 FYNNEI. V shed 8 bases and J shed 4 bases, with 15 bases lying between them. The CDR3 loop spans 14 amino acids. The CDR3 spells CASSPRRLYNEQFF. The CDR3 nucleotides are TGTGCCAGCTCGCCCAGGCGTCTGTACAATGAGCAGTTCTTC. Looking up the rest from reference TRBV2 and TRBJ2-1 gives the full variable domain: EPEVTQTPSHQVTQMGQEVILRCVPISNHLYFYWYRQILGQKVEFLVSFYNNEISEKSEIFDDQFSVERPDGSNFTLKIRSTKLEDSAMYFCASSPRRLYNEQFFGPGTRLTVL.

The chain employs TRBV27 and TRBJ2-7, with a possible D match to TRBD1 (6 bases). This CDR3 contains 12 residues. Germline V gives CDR1 MNHEY, CDR2 SMNVEV (reference sequence). Trimming left V 5 bases short and J 7 bases short, with 12 bases between. CDR3 residues: CASSEQGREQYF. Written as DNA, the CDR3 is TGTGCCAGCAGTGAACAGGGTCGGGAGCAGTACTTC.

V is TRBV7-2 and J is TRBJ2-3, with TRBD2 matching 9 bases. V dropped 1 base and J dropped 1; count of bases not matched to a gene: 0. This CDR3 is 15 amino acids long. The germline gives CDR1 SGHTA, CDR2 FQGNSA. This CDR3 is CASSLVAGGTDTQYF. The CDR3 DNA reads TGTGCCAGCAGCTTAGTAGCGGGAGGCACAGATACGCAGTATTTT.

The rearrangement joins TRBV19 to TRBJ2-3, with D possibly being TRBD2 (6 bases). Per germline, CDR1 LNHDA and CDR2 SQIVND (reference sequence). CDR3 length: 17 residues. The V gene lost 0 bases and the J gene lost 9 bases, with 22 bases spanning the gap. Here the CDR3 reads CASSIDPAGGLLVTQYF. CDR3 bases: TGTGCCAGTAGTATAGACCCGGCCGGGGGTCTTCTTGTAACGCAGTATTTT.

This clone was counted a few times. The rearrangement links TRBV6-2 or TRBV6-3 to TRBJ2-7; tentative D call: TRBD1 (9 bases). The germline V and J ends were trimmed by 5 bases and 4 bases, with 18 bases remaining between them. The CDR3 has 15 residues. Germline-derived CDR1 and CDR2 are MNHEY and SVGEGT. CDR3 sequence (DNA): TGTGCCAGCAGTCGGGGGGGACAGGGATGGTACGAGCAGTACTTC. Translation: CASSRGGQGWYEQYF.

The gene calls are TRBV5-1 and TRBJ1-4, with 9 nucleotides matching TRBD1. Trimming took 0 bases from V and 8 from J; bases not matched to a gene: 5. This CDR3 is built from 15 residues. Germline lookup yields CDR1 SGHRS and CDR2 YFSETQ. The CDR3 reads CASSLGDRATEKLFF. The CDR3 region has the DNA TGCGCCAGCAGCTTGGGGGACAGGGCGACGGAAAAACTGTTTTTT.

The J gene is TRBJ2-1, the V gene TRBV3-1 (or the pseudogene TRBV3-2), with 8 bases fitting TRBD1. V lost 4 bases, J lost 8 bases, and 10 bases stayed unmatched. Germline CDR1 reads LGHDT; CDR2 reads YNNKEL (reference sequence). CDR3 length: 15 residues. The CDR3 nucleotides are TGTGCCAGCAGCCCAAACAGGGGGTCCGTAGATGAGCAGTTCTTC. It encodes CASSPNRGSVDEQFF.

This chain joins TRBV6-5 and TRBJ1-1; the D gene is possibly TRBD1 (6 bases). V lost 6 bases to trimming and J lost 5 bases, with 16 bases between them. The CDR3 totals 14 residues. Germline values: CDR1 MNHEY, CDR2 SVGAGI. The CDR3 DNA is TGTGCCAGCAGCACCCGGGTCGACAGGACTGAAGCTTTCTTT. Translated: CASSTRVDRTEAFF.

The chain has TRBV5-4 and TRBJ2-1; 10 nucleotides agree with TRBD2. J gave up 4 bases and V 0 bases, and 10 bases lay outside the gene matches. The germline V gene encodes CDR1 SGHNT and CDR2 YYREEE (reference sequence). The CDR3 covers 18 residues. CDR3 in amino acids: CASSLASGRDTVYNEQFF. In nucleotides, the CDR3 is TGTGCCAGCAGCTTGGCCAGCGGGAGGGACACCGTTTACAATGAGCAGTTCTTC.

The rearrangement joins TRBV9 to TRBJ2-3; 7 nucleotides agree with TRBD2. The trim removed 4 bases at V and 1 base at J, leaving 6 bases unmatched. In germline, CDR1 is SGDLS, CDR2 YYNGEE. The CDR3 is made up of 15 amino acids. In DNA, the CDR3 is TGTGCCAGCAGCTGGGCGGGAGTGGGCACAGATACGCAGTATTTT. This gives the protein CASSWAGVGTDTQYF.

This sequence joins TRBV6-5 and TRBJ1-5, with a tentative D call TRBD1 (5 bases). CDR3 length: 15 residues. The germline V and J ends were trimmed by 7 bases and 7 bases, with 20 bases remaining between them. The V gene's germline CDR1 is MNHEY and CDR2 SVGAGI. The CDR3 spells CASTVSAGNRQPQHF. The CDR3 DNA is TGTGCCAGCACCGTATCGGCAGGGAATAGACAGCCCCAGCATTTT.

V and J are TRBV19 and TRBJ1-4, with TRBD1 as a possible D gene (5 bases). CDR3 length equals 18 residues. V lost 5 bases and J 3 bases, leaving 22 bases between the germline ends. Germline assignment: CDR1 LNHDA and CDR2 SQIVND (reference sequence). This chain's CDR3 is CASSPPGRALAANEKLFF. CDR3 in DNA: TGTGCCAGTAGTCCCCCGGGCAGGGCGCTAGCGGCTAATGAAAAACTGTTTTTT.

This rearrangement joins TRBV27 to TRBJ2-5, with TRBD1 identical over 8 bases. CDR1 and CDR2 (germline): MNHEY, SMNVEV (reference sequence). V was clipped by 3 bases and J by 5 bases; unmatched bases: 11. This CDR3 contains 16 residues. The DNA of the CDR3 is TGTGCCAGCAGTTTCTTGACAGGGGAAGGTTGGGAGACCCAGTACTTC. Residues: CASSFLTGEGWETQYF.

The rearrangement joins TRBV7-8 to TRBJ2-7; D possibly corresponds to TRBD2 (5 bases). The V gene's germline CDR1 is SGHVS and CDR2 FQNEAQ. The V end was cut by 5 bases, the J end by 6 bases, with 17 bases between. This CDR3 region has 14 residues. This CDR3 reads CASSHTRNPVEQYF. Written as DNA, the CDR3 is TGTGCCAGCAGCCATACTAGAAATCCCGTCGAGCAGTACTTC.

The J gene is TRBJ2-2, the V gene TRBV5-1, with TRBD1 matching over 10 bases. V was clipped by 4 bases and J by 7 bases; unmatched bases: 7. The CDR3 is 15 amino acids. Germline V gene sequence: CDR1 SGHRS, CDR2 YFSETQ. The CDR3 nucleotides read TGCGCCAGCAGCCTGACAGGGGGCGACATCGGGGAGCTGTTTTTT. Amino acid sequence: CASSLTGGDIGELFF. The full variable domain, its missing parts supplied by reference TRBV5-1 and TRBJ2-2, is KAGVTQTPRYLIKTRGQQVTLSCSPISGHRSVSWYQQTPGQGLQFLFEYFSETQRNKGNFPGRFSGRQFSNSRSEMNVSTLELGDSALYLCASSLTGGDIGELFFGEGSRLTVL.